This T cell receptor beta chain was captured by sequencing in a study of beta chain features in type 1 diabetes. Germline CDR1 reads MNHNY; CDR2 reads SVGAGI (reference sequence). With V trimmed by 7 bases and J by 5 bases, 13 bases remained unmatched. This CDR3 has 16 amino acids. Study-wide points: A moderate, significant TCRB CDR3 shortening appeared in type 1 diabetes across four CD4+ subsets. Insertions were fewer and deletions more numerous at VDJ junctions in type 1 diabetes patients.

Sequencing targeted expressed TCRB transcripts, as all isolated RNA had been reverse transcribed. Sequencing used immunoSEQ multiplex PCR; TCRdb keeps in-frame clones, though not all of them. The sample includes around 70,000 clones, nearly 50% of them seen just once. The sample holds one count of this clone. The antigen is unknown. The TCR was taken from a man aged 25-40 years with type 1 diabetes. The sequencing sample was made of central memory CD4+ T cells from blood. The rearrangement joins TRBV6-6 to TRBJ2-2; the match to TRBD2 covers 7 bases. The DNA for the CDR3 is TGTGCCAGCATTAGGCGGGGGAACGGGGGGACCGGGGAGCTGTTTTTT. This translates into CASIRRGNGGTGELFF.